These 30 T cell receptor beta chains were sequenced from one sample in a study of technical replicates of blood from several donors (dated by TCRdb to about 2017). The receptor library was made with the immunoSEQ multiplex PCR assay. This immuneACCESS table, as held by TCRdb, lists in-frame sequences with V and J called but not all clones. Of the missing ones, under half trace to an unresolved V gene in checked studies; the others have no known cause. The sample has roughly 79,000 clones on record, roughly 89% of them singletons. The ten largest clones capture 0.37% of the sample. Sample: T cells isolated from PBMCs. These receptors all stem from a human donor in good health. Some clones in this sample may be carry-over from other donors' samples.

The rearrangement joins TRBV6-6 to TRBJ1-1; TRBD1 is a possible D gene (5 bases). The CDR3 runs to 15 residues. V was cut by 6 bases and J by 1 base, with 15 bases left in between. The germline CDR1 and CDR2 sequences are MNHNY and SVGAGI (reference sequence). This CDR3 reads CASSAGFSGNTEAFF. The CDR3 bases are TGTGCCAGCAGCGCAGGGTTCTCCGGGAACACTGAAGCTTTCTTT.

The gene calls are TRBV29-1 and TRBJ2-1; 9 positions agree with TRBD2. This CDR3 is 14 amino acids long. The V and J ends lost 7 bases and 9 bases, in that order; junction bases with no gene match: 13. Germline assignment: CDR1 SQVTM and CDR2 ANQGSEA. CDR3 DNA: TGCAGCGGGGACCGACCGGGACTAGCCGGTGAGCAGTTCTTC. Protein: CSGDRPGLAGEQFF.

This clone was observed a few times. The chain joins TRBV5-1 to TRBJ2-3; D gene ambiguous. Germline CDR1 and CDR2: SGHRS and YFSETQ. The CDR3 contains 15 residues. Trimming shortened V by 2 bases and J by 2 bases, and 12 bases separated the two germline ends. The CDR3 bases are TGCGCCAGCAGCTTTCAGCGAATAAACACAGATACGCAGTATTTT. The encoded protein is CASSFQRINTDTQYF.

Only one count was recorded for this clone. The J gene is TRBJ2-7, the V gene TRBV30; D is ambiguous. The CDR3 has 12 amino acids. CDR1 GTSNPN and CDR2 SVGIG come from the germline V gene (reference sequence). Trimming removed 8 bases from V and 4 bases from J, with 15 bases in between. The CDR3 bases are TGTGCCGTAAGTCAAAGCCCTTACGAGCAGTACTTC. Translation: CAVSQSPYEQYF.

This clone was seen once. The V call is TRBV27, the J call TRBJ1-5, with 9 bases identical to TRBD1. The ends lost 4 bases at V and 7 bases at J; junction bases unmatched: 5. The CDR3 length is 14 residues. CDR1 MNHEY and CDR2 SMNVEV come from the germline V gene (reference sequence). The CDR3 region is CASSSIGQGQPQHF. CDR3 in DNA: TGTGCCAGCAGTTCGATTGGACAGGGGCAGCCCCAGCATTTT.

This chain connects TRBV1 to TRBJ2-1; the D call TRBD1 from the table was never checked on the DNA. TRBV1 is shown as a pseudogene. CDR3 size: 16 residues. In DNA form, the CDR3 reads TGCACCAGCAGCCAAGATAAGGGGGAGAGGTACAATGAGCAGTTCTTC. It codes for CTSSQDKGERYNEQFF.

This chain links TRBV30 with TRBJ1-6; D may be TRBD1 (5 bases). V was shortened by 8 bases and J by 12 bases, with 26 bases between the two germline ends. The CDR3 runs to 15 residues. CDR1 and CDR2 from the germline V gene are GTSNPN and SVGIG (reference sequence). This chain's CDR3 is CAHDLGVGGVGPLHF. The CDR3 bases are TGTGCCCACGATCTGGGGGTCGGCGGGGTTGGACCCCTCCACTTT. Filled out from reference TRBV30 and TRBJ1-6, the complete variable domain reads SQTIHQWPATLVQPVGSPLSLECTVEGTSNPNLYWYRQAAGRGLQLLFYSVGIGQISSEVPQNLSASRPQDRQFILSSKKLLLSDSGFYLCAHDLGVGGVGPLHFGNGTRLTVT.

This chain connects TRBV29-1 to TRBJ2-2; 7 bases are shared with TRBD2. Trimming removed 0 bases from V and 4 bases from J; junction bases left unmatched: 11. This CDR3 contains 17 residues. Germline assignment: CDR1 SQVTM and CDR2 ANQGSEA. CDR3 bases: TGCAGCGTTGAAGATCCTTCGAGCGGGAAGGGCACCGGGGAGCTGTTTTTT. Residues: CSVEDPSSGKGTGELFF.

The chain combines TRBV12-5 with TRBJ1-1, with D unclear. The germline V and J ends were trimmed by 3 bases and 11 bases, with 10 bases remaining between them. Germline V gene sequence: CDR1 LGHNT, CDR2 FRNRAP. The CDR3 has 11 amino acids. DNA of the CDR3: TGTGCTAGTGGTTTCTCTTCGCGTGCTTTCTTT. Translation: CASGFSSRAFF.

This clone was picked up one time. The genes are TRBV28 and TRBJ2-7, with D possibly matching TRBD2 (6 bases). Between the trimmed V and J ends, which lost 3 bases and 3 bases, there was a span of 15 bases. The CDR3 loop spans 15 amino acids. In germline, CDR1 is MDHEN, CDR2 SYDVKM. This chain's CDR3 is CASSLGGLVYYEQYF. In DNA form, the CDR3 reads TGTGCCAGCAGTTTGGGAGGTCTCGTATACTACGAGCAGTACTTC.

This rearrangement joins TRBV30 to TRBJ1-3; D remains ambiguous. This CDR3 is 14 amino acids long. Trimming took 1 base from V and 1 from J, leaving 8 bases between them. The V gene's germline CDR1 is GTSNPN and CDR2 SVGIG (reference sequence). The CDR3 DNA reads TGTGCCTGGAGTGCCCCCCTGTCTGGAAACACCATATATTTT. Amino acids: CAWSAPLSGNTIYF.

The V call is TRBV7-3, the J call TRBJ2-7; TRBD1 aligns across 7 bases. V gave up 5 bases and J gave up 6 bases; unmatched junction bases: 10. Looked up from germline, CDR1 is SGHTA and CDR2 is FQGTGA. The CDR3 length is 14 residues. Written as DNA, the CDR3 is TGTGCCAGCAGCACGCGACAGGGTTTTAGCGAGCAGTACTTC. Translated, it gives CASSTRQGFSEQYF.

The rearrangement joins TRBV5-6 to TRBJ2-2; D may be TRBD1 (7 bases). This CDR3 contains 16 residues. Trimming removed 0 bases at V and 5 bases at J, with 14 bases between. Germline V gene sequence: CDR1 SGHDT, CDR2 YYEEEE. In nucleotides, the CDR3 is TGTGCCAGCAGCTTGGCCTTAGCAGGGGGGACCGGGGAGCTGTTTTTT. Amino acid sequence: CASSLALAGGTGELFF.

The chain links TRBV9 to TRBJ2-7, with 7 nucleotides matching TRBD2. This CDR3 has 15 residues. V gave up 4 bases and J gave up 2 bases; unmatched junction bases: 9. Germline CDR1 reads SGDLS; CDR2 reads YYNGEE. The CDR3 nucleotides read TGTGCCAGCAGCCCTAGCGGCAGTGCTGCCTACGAGCAGTACTTC. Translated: CASSPSGSAAYEQYF.

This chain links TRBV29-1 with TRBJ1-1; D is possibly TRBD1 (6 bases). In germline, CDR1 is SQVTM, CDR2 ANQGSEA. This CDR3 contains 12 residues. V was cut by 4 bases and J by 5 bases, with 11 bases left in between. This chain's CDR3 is CSVAGGPTEAFF. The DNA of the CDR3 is TGCAGCGTTGCGGGGGGGCCTACTGAAGCTTTCTTT.

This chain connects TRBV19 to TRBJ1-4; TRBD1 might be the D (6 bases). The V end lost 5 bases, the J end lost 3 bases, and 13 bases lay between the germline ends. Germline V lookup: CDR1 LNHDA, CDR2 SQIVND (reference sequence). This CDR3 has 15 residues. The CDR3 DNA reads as TGTGCCAGTAGTGTCCGGGGGGCGGCTAATGAAAAACTGTTTTTT. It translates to CASSVRGAANEKLFF.

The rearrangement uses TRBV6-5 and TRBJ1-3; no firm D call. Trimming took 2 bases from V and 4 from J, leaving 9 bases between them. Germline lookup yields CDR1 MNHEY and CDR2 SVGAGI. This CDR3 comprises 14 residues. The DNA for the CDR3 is TGTGCCAGCAGTTACGCCCCGAGGGGAAACACCATATATTTT. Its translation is CASSYAPRGNTIYF.

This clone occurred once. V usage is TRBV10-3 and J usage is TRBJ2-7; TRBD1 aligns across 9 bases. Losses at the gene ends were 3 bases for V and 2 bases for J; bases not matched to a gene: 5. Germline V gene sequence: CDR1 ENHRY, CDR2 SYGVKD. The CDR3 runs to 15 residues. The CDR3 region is CAISDSGQGTYEQYF. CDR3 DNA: TGTGCCATCAGTGACTCGGGACAGGGAACCTACGAGCAGTACTTC.

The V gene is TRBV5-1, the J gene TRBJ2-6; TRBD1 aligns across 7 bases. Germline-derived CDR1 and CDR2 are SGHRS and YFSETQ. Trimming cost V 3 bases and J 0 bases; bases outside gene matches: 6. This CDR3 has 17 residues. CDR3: CASSSGQVLSGANVLTF. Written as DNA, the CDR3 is TGCGCCAGCAGCTCAGGACAGGTTCTCTCTGGGGCCAACGTCCTGACTTTC.

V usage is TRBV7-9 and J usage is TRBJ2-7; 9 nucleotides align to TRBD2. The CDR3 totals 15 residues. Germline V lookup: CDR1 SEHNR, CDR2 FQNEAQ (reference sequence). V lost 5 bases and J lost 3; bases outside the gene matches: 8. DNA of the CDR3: TGTGCCAGCAGCCGAAATAGCGGGGGCTTCTACGAGCAGTACTTC. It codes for CASSRNSGGFYEQYF.

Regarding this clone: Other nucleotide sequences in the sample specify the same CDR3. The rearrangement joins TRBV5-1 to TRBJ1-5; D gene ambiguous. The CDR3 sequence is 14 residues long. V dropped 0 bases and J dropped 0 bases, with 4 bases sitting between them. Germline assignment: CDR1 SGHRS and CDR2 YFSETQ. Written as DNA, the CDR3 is TGCGCCAGCAGCTTGGGCGGTAGCAATCAGCCCCAGCATTTT. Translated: CASSLGGSNQPQHF.

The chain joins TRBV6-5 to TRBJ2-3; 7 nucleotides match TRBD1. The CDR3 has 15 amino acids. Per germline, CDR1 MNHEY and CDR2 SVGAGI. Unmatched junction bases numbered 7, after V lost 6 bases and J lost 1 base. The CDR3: CASRPDRTRTDTQYF. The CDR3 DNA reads TGTGCCAGCAGGCCGGACAGGACCCGCACAGATACGCAGTATTTT.

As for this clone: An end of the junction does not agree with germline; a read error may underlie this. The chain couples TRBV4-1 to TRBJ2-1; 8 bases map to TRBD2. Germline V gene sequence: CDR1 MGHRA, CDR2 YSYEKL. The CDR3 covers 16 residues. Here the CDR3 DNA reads TGCGCCAGCAGCGAAGACGGGGGGGTATCCTACAATGAGCAGTTCTTC. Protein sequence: CASSEDGGVSYNEQFF.

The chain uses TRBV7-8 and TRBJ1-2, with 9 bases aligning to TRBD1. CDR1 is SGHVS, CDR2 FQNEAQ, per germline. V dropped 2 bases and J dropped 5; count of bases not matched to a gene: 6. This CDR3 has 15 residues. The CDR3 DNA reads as TGTGCCAGCAGCTTAAGTTTGGGACAGGGTTATGGCTACACCTTC. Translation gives CASSLSLGQGYGYTF.

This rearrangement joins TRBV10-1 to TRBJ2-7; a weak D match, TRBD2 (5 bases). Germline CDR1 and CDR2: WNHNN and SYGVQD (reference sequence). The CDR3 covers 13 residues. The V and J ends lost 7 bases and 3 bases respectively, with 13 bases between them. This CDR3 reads CASTSSGVYEQYF. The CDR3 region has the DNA TGCGCCAGCACTTCCAGCGGAGTCTACGAGCAGTACTTC.

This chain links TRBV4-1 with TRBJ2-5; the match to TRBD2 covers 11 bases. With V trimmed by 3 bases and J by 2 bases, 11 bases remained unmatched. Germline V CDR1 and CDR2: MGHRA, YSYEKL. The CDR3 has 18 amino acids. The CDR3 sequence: CASSQGRLAGSRQETQYF. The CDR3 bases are TGCGCCAGCAGCCAGGGAAGACTAGCGGGGAGTCGGCAAGAGACCCAGTACTTC.

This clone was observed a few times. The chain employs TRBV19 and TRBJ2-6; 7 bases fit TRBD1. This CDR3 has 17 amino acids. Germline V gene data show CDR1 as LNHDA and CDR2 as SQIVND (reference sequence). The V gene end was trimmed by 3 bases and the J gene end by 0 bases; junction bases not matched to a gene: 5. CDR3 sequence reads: CASSISSGGSGANVLTF. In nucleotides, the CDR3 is TGTGCCAGTAGTATCAGCTCAGGGGGCTCTGGGGCCAACGTCCTGACTTTC. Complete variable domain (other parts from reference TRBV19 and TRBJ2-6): DGGITQSPKYLFRKEGQNVTLSCEQNLNHDAMYWYRQDPGQGLRLIYYSQIVNDFQKGDIAEGYSVSREKKESFPLTVTSAQKNPTAFYLCASSISSGGSGANVLTFGAGSRLTVL.

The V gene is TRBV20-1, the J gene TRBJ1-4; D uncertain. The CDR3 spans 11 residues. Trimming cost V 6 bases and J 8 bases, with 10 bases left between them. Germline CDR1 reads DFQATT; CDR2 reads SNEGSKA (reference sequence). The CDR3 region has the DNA TGCAGTGCCCCTCGCGGAGAAAAACTGTTTTTT. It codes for CSAPRGEKLFF.

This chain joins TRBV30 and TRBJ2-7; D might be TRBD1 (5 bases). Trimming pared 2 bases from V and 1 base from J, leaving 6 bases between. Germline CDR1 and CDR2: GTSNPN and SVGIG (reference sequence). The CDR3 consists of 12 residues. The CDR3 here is CAWSQGSYEQYF. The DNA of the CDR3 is TGTGCCTGGAGTCAGGGTTCCTACGAGCAGTACTTC.

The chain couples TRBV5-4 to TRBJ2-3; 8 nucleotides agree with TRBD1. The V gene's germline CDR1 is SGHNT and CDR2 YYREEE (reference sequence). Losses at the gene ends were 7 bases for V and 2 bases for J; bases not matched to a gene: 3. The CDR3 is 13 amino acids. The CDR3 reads CASADRDTDTQYF. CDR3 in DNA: TGTGCCAGCGCGGACAGGGACACAGATACGCAGTATTTT.